A selection of T cell receptor beta chains follows, all from one sample in a study of blood T cell repertoires in COVID-19. The protocol was immunoSEQ multiplex PCR, while the TCRdb copy is restricted to in-frame clones and leaves out a portion. The sample consists of some 150,000 clones, around 82% of them appearing once. Sequencing was done on a sample of peripheral blood. The receptors here all came from a woman aged 45-59 years with acute or convalescent COVID-19. Both conserved end residues are part of each CDR3. A D gene is named only where the DNA matches it firmly.

>TRBJ2-3|.|TRBV3-1/TRBV3-2
CASSHQGGLTDTQYF
>TRBJ2-1|.|TRBV5-8
CASSLGGSSYNEQFF
>TRBJ2-7|.|TRBV18
CASSPPGGSSYEQYF
>TRBJ2-5|TRBD1|TRBV29-1
CSVLPGQQETQYF
>TRBJ2-7|TRBD2|TRBV28
CASSLTYTSGVSYEQYF
>TRBJ2-1|.|TRBV12-3/TRBV12-4
CASSSGVNEQFF
>TRBJ1-2|TRBD1|TRBV19
CASSIDPGQNYGYTF
>TRBJ1-5|.|TRBV30
CAWSLGLNSNQPQHF
>TRBJ1-6|.|TRBV5-1
CASRFRENNSPLHF
>TRBJ1-6|TRBD1|TRBV28
CASRGHNYNSPLHF
>TRBJ1-2|.|TRBV5-6
CASSVERTGYTF
>TRBJ1-3|.|TRBV7-2
CASSLGSYENTIYF
>TRBJ2-5|.|TRBV7-2
CASSRESLQETQYF
>TRBJ1-4|.|TRBV5-1
CASSFSGTWGEKLFF
>TRBJ1-5|.|TRBV6-1
CASSEAGGNPQHF
>TRBJ2-1|TRBD2|TRBV27
CASNRGGLLSYEQFF
>TRBJ1-6|.|TRBV12-3/TRBV12-4
CASSVRGSSPLHF